This T cell receptor beta chain appears in the sequencing data of a study of cytomegalovirus exposure and HLA in healthy donors. Turning to the study itself: Of over 350 genotyped donors, roughly 81% grouped in the Caucasian-associated ancestry cluster. Study observations and caveats: Later analysis identified a missense DCLRE1C variant that was linked to TCR beta V- and J-gene trimming.

The study ran its PCR with 60 Vbeta and 13 Jbeta primers. In the original workflow: There were some 87 million unique TCR beta chains by a later count, and 10 million to 12 million of them were shared. TCRdb's copy holds only in-frame clones and misses some; the assay was immunoSEQ multiplex PCR. V and J calls and clone size come straight from that table; D and trimming were deduced from the DNA. This sample has about 190,000 clones, with approximately 88% found just once. On this clone: Antigen unknown.

The TCR sequence derives from a boy aged 5 to 17 in good health and CMV-seronegative. Sequences were obtained from PBMCs.

DNA for the CDR3: TGTGCCAGTAGTATACCCGGACAGGGAAGTCAGCCCCAGCATTTT. Translation: CASSIPGQGSQPQHF. The V call is TRBV19, the J call TRBJ1-5, with 8 bases that match TRBD1. Germline lookup yields CDR1 LNHDA and CDR2 SQIVND (reference sequence). CDR3 length: 15 residues. J was trimmed by 6 bases and V by 2 bases; bases with no gene match: 6. The full variable domain, with the rest looked up from reference TRBV19 and TRBJ1-5, is DGGITQSPKYLFRKEGQNVTLSCEQNLNHDAMYWYRQDPGQGLRLIYYSQIVNDFQKGDIAEGYSVSREKKESFPLTVTSAQKNPTAFYLCASSIPGQGSQPQHFGDGTRLSIL.